The 7 T cell receptor beta chains in this list originate from one sample, sequenced in a study of response to subunit inactivated influenza vaccine. Via MiXCR, TCRdb re-called the RT-PCR reads, giving one row per CDR3 protein. The sample contains 800,000 or so distinct CDR3 sequences, about 20% of which appear only once. The specimen comprised PBMCs from blood, sampled approximately 5 days after vaccination. The receptors originated from a man between 50 and 59 years old who received an inactivated influenza vaccine.

The CDR3 nucleotides are TGTGCCAGCAGCCGGACAGGGGATAGGGAAAAACTGTTTTTT. Protein product: CASSRTGDREKLFF. The chain links TRBV12-3 or TRBV12-4 to TRBJ1-4; 9 bases fit TRBD1. This CDR3 region has 14 residues. V lost 6 bases, J lost 8 bases, and 7 bases stayed unmatched.

This clonotype has only a few counts. This sequence joins TRBV5-1 and TRBJ2-1; D gene ambiguous. V dropped 4 bases and J dropped 5 bases, with 19 bases sitting between them. CDR3 length equals 16 residues. Germline values: CDR1 SGHRS, CDR2 YFSETQ. CDR3 DNA: TGCGCCAGCAGCCTCCTTAGATTAGCACGACACAATGAGCAGTTCTTC. It specifies CASSLLRLARHNEQFF.

This clonotype has just a few counts. The J gene is TRBJ1-2, the V gene TRBV5-1; tentative D call: TRBD1 (5 bases). The length of the CDR3 is 14 residues. Germline assignment: CDR1 SGHRS and CDR2 YFSETQ. V was trimmed by 0 bases and J by 4 bases, leaving 10 bases between them. CDR3 residues: CASSLDGASYGYTF. The CDR3 bases are TGCGCCAGCAGCTTGGATGGGGCCTCCTATGGCTACACCTTC.

This clonotype was found a few times. J is TRBJ1-6 and V is TRBV12-3 or TRBV12-4; D is perhaps TRBD1 (5 bases). The CDR3 sequence is 14 residues long. Trimming took 6 bases from V and 7 from J, leaving 13 bases between them. The CDR3 bases are TGTGCCAGCAGACTAGACAGTGTAAATTCACCCCTCCACTTT. Amino acids: CASRLDSVNSPLHF.

This clonotype was observed a few times. The CDR3 sequence is CASSQGITGSSYEQYF. The CDR3 DNA is TGCGCCAGCAGCCAAGGGATAACGGGAAGCTCCTACGAGCAGTACTTC. The chain joins TRBV4-3 to TRBJ2-7; tentatively, D is TRBD2 (5 bases). The length of the CDR3 is 16 residues. V was trimmed by 1 base and J by 0 bases, leaving 13 bases between them. Germline values: CDR1 LGHNA, CDR2 YSLEER.

V usage is TRBV7-9 and J usage is TRBJ2-5; 7 nucleotides line up with TRBD1. The germline V gene has CDR1 SEHNR and CDR2 FQNEAQ (reference sequence). The CDR3 spans 14 residues. Losses at the gene ends were 5 bases for V and 5 bases for J; bases not matched to a gene: 8. CDR3 loop: CASSTTKGAETQYF. CDR3 DNA: TGTGCCAGCAGCACAACAAAGGGGGCTGAGACCCAGTACTTC.

The chain joins TRBV7-2 to TRBJ2-7, with 8 bases identical to TRBD1. The germline CDR1 and CDR2 sequences are SGHTA and FQGNSA. The junction had 7 bases not matched to a gene; V was cut back by 2 bases and J by 4 bases. The CDR3 totals 15 residues. The CDR3 coding sequence is TGTGCCAGCAGCTTAAGTGCAGGGGGCTTGTACGAGCAGTACTTC. Its protein product is CASSLSAGGLYEQYF.